The entry that follows covers one T cell receptor (beta chain) sequence. Its cognate antigen has yet to be identified. The sample holds no much larger clone one base away, and base qualities are not on file. This specimen belongs to a study of vaccination effects on CD4 cells after COVID-19 (dated by TCRdb to the early 2020s). As for the study more broadly: Two doses of either the BNT162b2 or the mRNA-1273 mRNA SARS-CoV-2 vaccine were administered to participants. Pre-vaccine samples from a couple of convalescent patients were drawn 16 days and one week before the first dose, 142 and 148 days after COVID-19 diagnosis. SARS-CoV-2 spike-specific CD4+ TCR repertoires from before and after mRNA vaccination were compared in COVID-19 convalescent patients and in infection-naive vaccine recipients. A total of 10 COVID-19 convalescent patients and 4 SARS-CoV-2-naive healthy vaccine recipients were included in the full study. The Oncomine TCR Beta short-read assay on an Illumina iSeq 100 was used to sequence cultures from other donors in the study. Study-wide conclusions, independent of this receptor: For convalescent patients, new clones induced by the vaccine made up most of the post-vaccine spike-reactive repertoire, and these new clones were largely distinct from the clones induced by infection. At late post-vaccination timepoints, both infection-induced and vaccine-induced clones showed marked clonal contraction, consistent with waning T cell responses. The study was limited by a small number of convalescent patients, and early post-infection timepoints were lacking.

Including the terminal cysteine and phenylalanine, the CDR3 comprises 15 residues. This entry keeps only the CDR3 DNA: 45 bases, framed from base 1. CDR1 and CDR2 were assigned from the germline V gene as SGHRS and YFSETQ. Germline trimming: 0 bases from V, 8 bases from J; junction bases outside gene matches: 1. To identify antigen-specific CD4+ T cell clonotypes by their expansion, the ViraFEST assay first stimulated PBMC with viral peptide pools and then applied TCR sequencing. After 10 days of culture, CD4+ T cells were isolated with the EasySep CD4+ T cell isolation kit. Convalescent patients had PCR-confirmed SARS-CoV-2 infection between March and December 2020, before Alpha, Beta and Delta variants emerged in the United States. Roughly 1.9 million PBMC per well were cultured with 10 ug/ml peptides in IMDM containing about 5% human AB serum, 10 IU/ml IL-2 and gentamicin. Half of the culture medium was replaced with fresh IL-2-containing medium on days 3 and 7. Each peptide stimulation condition was cultured in triplicate wells unless otherwise noted. Using Ficoll-Paque Plus gradient centrifugation, PBMC were separated from whole blood and then either used fresh or cryopreserved at -140C. Overlapping peptide pools spanned the spike proteins of SARS-CoV-2 and the common cold coronaviruses HCoV-NL63, HCoV-OC43 and HCoV-229E. The QIAamp micro DNA kit was used to extract genomic DNA from the cultured CD4+ T cells.

Library method: the immunoSEQ multiplex PCR assay. DNA from the CD4+ T cells that had been cultured and isolated underwent TCR beta CDR3 sequencing. On the study's bioinformatics: Non-productive TCR sequences were discarded, and reads were trimmed to the CDR3 region, with only CDR3s of 7 or more amino acids retained. Antigen-specific clonotypes were identified with the MANAFEST web app by comparing expansion in peptide wells against reference cultures. To be called positive, a clone needed expansion at FDR<0.05 compared with the reference and with all other wells, an odds ratio greater than 5, and a frequency greater than 0.1% in two replicate wells. A clonotype was called cross-reactive if it was significantly expanded both in SARS-CoV-2 spike wells and in at least one common cold coronavirus spike condition. Levenshtein distance calculated with the stringdist R package was used to assess CDR3 similarity, and unrooted trees were constructed with ape in R 3.6.1. TCRdb took this table from immuneACCESS and kept in-frame rearrangements with V and J called. Such tables lack part of the clones; where checked against another copy, unresolved V genes explain under half of the gap, and the rest is unexplained. V and J calls and clone size come straight from that table; D and trimming were deduced from the DNA. The sample profile shows about 25,000 clones; 76% of them were found once. The ten largest clonotypes hold around 16% of the sample.

This sequence uses TRBV5-1 and TRBJ1-6; 11 nucleotides in the junction match TRBD1. This clonotype was obtained from a human donor who had a prior SARS-CoV-2 infection. Sequenced material: CD4+ T cells from PBMCs cultured with SARS-CoV-2 spike peptides, taken before COVID-19 vaccination. What the cell subset or site label conveys for this sample: SARS-CoV-2 spike overlapping peptide pool stimulation. The CDR3 amino acid sequence is: CASSLAGQGDSPLHF. The base sequence is TGCGCCAGCAGCTTGGCGGGACAGGGGGATTCACCCCTCCACTTT.